The 13 T cell receptor beta chains in this list originate from one sample, sequenced in a study of beta chain features in type 1 diabetes. Reverse transcription of all isolated RNA meant that expressed TCRB transcripts were sequenced. Clones were sequenced by immunoSEQ multiplex PCR, and TCRdb holds only the in-frame ones, with some missing. The sample includes about 900,000 clones, 15% to 20% of them seen just once. Sequencing was done on a sample of naive CD4+ T cells from blood. These receptors came from a woman between 18 and 30 years old in good health.

This clone was seen a few times. This chain uses TRBV5-6 with TRBJ1-5; D is unresolved. The CDR3 length is 13 residues. Germline lookup yields CDR1 SGHDT and CDR2 YYEEEE. Trimming took 0 bases from V and 6 from J, leaving 7 bases between them. The CDR3 reads CASSLGGTQPQHF. The CDR3 DNA follows: TGTGCCAGCAGCTTGGGGGGTACTCAGCCCCAGCATTTT.

This clone has more than one count but fewer than ten. The chain combines TRBV15 with TRBJ1-1, with D possibly being TRBD1 (5 bases). The CDR3 extends over 15 amino acids. Trimming removed 2 bases at V and 5 bases at J, with 15 bases between. CDR1 and CDR2 (germline): LNHNV, YYDKDF (reference sequence). In DNA form, the CDR3 reads TGTGCCACCAGCAGACCAGCCGGGGCCGGGACTGAAGCTTTCTTT. Translating it yields CATSRPAGAGTEAFF.

This clone was detected only a few times. This chain joins TRBV7-3 and TRBJ1-2; the match to TRBD1 covers 7 bases. CDR1 and CDR2 from the germline V gene are SGHTA and FQGTGA. After removal of 5 bases from V and 0 bases from J, the junction contained 15 bases not matched to a gene. This CDR3 region has 18 residues. The CDR3 reads CASSINGTEFPSNYGYTF. CDR3 sequence (DNA): TGTGCCAGCAGCATCAACGGGACAGAGTTTCCCTCTAACTATGGCTACACCTTC.

The chain employs TRBV7-6 and TRBJ2-1; 7 bases map to TRBD1. V trimming: 1 base; J trimming: 11 bases; junction bases outside the gene matches: 8. Germline V gene lookup returns CDR1 SGHVS and CDR2 FNYEAQ. The CDR3 has 14 residues. CDR3 nucleotides: TGTGCCAGCAGCTTAGAACAGGGGACGCTGAAGCAGTTCTTC. Amino acid sequence: CASSLEQGTLKQFF. The full variable domain, with the rest looked up from reference TRBV7-6 and TRBJ2-1, is GAGVSQSPRYKVTKRGQDVALRCDPISGHVSLYWYRQALGQGPEFLTYFNYEAQQDKSGLPNDRFSAERPEGSISTLTIQRTEQRDSAMYRCASSLEQGTLKQFFGPGTRLTVL.

This clone was observed a few times. The genes are TRBV18 and TRBJ2-2; 8 nucleotides align to TRBD1. J lost 6 bases, V lost 3 bases, and 6 bases had no gene match. This CDR3 contains 15 residues. Germline-derived CDR1 and CDR2 are KGHSH and LQKENI. In DNA form, the CDR3 reads TGTGCCAGCTCACCTACAGGGGGTTTCGCCGGGGAGCTGTTTTTT. Translating gives CASSPTGGFAGELFF. Full variable domain (outside the CDR3, taken from reference TRBV18 and TRBJ2-2): NAGVMQNPRHLVRRRGQEARLRCSPMKGHSHVYWYRQLPEEGLKFMVYLQKENIIDESGMPKERFSAEFPKEGPSILRIQQVVRGDSAAYFCASSPTGGFAGELFFGEGSRLTVL.

This clone has only a few counts. The chain carries TRBV7-9 and TRBJ2-1; 9 positions agree with TRBD2. Germline CDR1 reads SEHNR; CDR2 reads FQNEAQ (reference sequence). With V trimmed by 7 bases and J by 4 bases, 8 bases remained unmatched. The CDR3 totals 15 residues. DNA of the CDR3: TGTGCCAGCATCCCGCTAGCGGGGCTTTACAATGAGCAGTTCTTC. This sequence encodes CASIPLAGLYNEQFF. The full variable domain, in which reference TRBV7-9 and TRBJ2-1 provide the parts outside the CDR3, is DTGVSQNPRHKITKRGQNVTFRCDPISEHNRLYWYRQTLGQGPEFLTYFQNEAQLEKSRLLSDRFSAERPKGSFSTLEIQRTEQGDSAMYLCASIPLAGLYNEQFFGPGTRLTVL.

This clone was counted between two and nine times. The J gene is TRBJ2-7, the V gene TRBV27; 7 bases match TRBD2. CDR1 is MNHEY, CDR2 SMNVEV, per germline (reference sequence). The CDR3 has 15 amino acids. Trimming cost V 4 bases and J 4 bases; bases outside gene matches: 10. CDR3 loop: CASSSSGRDPYEQYF. CDR3 DNA sequence: TGTGCCAGCAGTTCCTCAGGGAGGGACCCTTACGAGCAGTACTTC.

The V and J genes are TRBV7-6 and TRBJ1-2; possibly TRBD1 for D (6 bases). This CDR3 spans 16 amino acids. The ends were cut back, 6 bases at V and 4 bases at J, with 21 bases in the middle. Per germline, CDR1 SGHVS and CDR2 FNYEAQ. The CDR3 loop is CASRKMPQGPIYGYTF. CDR3 coding DNA: TGTGCCAGCAGGAAAATGCCACAGGGCCCTATCTATGGCTACACCTTC. Looking up the rest from reference TRBV7-6 and TRBJ1-2 gives the full variable domain: GAGVSQSPRYKVTKRGQDVALRCDPISGHVSLYWYRQALGQGPEFLTYFNYEAQQDKSGLPNDRFSAERPEGSISTLTIQRTEQRDSAMYRCASRKMPQGPIYGYTFGSGTRLTVV.

This clone was observed a handful of times. The gene calls are TRBV7-9 and TRBJ2-7, with a possible D match to TRBD1 (5 bases). Germline loops: CDR1 SEHNR, CDR2 FQNEAQ (reference sequence). The ends were cut back, 2 bases at V and 6 bases at J, with 20 bases in the middle. This CDR3 is 16 amino acids long. The CDR3 protein is CASSLMLAGIGAEQYF. CDR3 sequence (DNA): TGTGCCAGCAGCTTAATGTTGGCAGGGATAGGTGCCGAGCAGTACTTC.

This sequence joins TRBV27 and TRBJ2-3; 7 bases line up with TRBD2. This CDR3 comprises 19 residues. Germline V gene sequence: CDR1 MNHEY, CDR2 SMNVEV (reference sequence). J gave up 1 base and V 2 bases, and 15 bases lay outside the gene matches. CDR3 residues: CASSLIGVLSGIGTDTQYF. For the CDR3, the DNA is TGTGCCAGCAGTTTAATTGGGGTCCTGAGCGGGATAGGCACAGATACGCAGTATTTT.

This clone was counted between two and nine times. The chain links TRBV11-2 to TRBJ2-7; 7 positions match TRBD1. V lost 6 bases to trimming and J lost 3 bases; unmatched junction nucleotides: 8. Germline CDR1 is SGHAT and CDR2 is FQNNGV. This CDR3 is built from 14 residues. The CDR3 protein is CASRHTGTDYEQYF. DNA of the CDR3: TGTGCCAGCAGACATACCGGGACAGACTACGAGCAGTACTTC.

This clone was seen a few times. The sample has other DNA sequences that encode this CDR3 too. This chain links TRBV6-5 with TRBJ2-7; 8 bases are shared with TRBD1. There are 15 residues in the CDR3. J gave up 1 base and V 4 bases, and 6 bases lay outside the gene matches. Germline V CDR1 and CDR2: MNHEY, SVGAGI. The CDR3 sequence: CASSSQGTGSYEQYF. The CDR3 DNA follows: TGTGCCAGCAGTTCGCAGGGGACAGGTTCCTACGAGCAGTACTTC.

The chain uses TRBV18 and TRBJ1-1; D possibly corresponds to TRBD1 (5 bases). The CDR3 loop spans 12 amino acids. In germline, CDR1 is KGHSH, CDR2 LQKENI. V lost 4 bases and J lost 3, with 6 bases in between. CDR3 nucleotide sequence: TGTGCCAGCTCACTGACAGACACTGAAGCTTTCTTT. This sequence encodes CASSLTDTEAFF.